This T cell receptor beta chain was sequenced for a study of T-cell reconstitution after alpha-beta-depleted transplantation in children. Study-wide results and caveats: By one year post-transplant, T-cell counts and diversity largely arose from T cells that were newly produced. The origin of alpha-beta T cells about two months after transplant was reportedly several hundred expanded graft clones. Surviving recipient cells, namely T cells and thymic progenitors, were the source of high day-60 TCRbeta diversity in some patients.

This clonotype occurred a few times. Its specificity is not known. This CDR3 region has 13 residues. V shed 4 bases and J shed 4 bases, with 10 bases lying between them. Germline assignment: CDR1 KGHSH and CDR2 LQKENI. Preparation of the TCRbeta library used unique molecular identifiers. A single record per CDR3 protein comes from TCRdb applying MiXCR to the PCR reads. The table lists about 540,000 distinct CDR3 sequences, 25% to 30% of them singletons. This material consisted of PBMCs, taken before TCRalphabeta/CD19-depleted stem cell transplant. The source of this sequence is a boy younger than two with Wiskott-Aldrich syndrome, due to receive a stem cell transplant. The chain has TRBV18 and TRBJ1-2; D unclear. The CDR3 loop is CASSLTELYGYTF. The DNA of the CDR3 is TGTGCCAGCTCACTGACGGAGCTCTATGGCTACACCTTC. Together with reference TRBV18 and TRBJ1-2, the CDR3 gives the full variable domain: NAGVMQNPRHLVRRRGQEARLRCSPMKGHSHVYWYRQLPEEGLKFMVYLQKENIIDESGMPKERFSAEFPKEGPSILRIQQVVRGDSAAYFCASSLTELYGYTFGSGTRLTVV.